This T cell receptor (beta chain) stems from a study of T-cell memory formation after mild COVID-19 (dated by TCRdb to about 2021). At the level of the whole study: Most TCR sequence clusters were specific to one of the two donors. Longitudinal TCRalpha and TCRbeta repertoire sequencing tracked T-cell clones expanding and contracting after mild COVID-19 in two donors. The cohort comprised two young, previously healthy adult volunteers, one female and one male.

A word on this clonotype: Its recognized antigen is unknown. Per-base qualities were not stored, and no clone one base away is much larger.

Ficoll-Paque density gradient centrifugation was the method used to isolate PBMCs. Points the paper makes about the study in general: Contracting CD4+ clones appeared mostly in the CM and EM memory subsets, whereas CD8+ clones were enriched in EMRA. Some responding clones were detected in pre-infection memory, which suggested that pre-existing cross-reactive memory T cells had joined the SARS-CoV-2 response. Balanced CD4/CD8 phenotypes were observed for clones contracting from day 15 to 85, whereas a bias towards CD4+ was observed for a second wave of clones expanding from day 15 to 37. The study covered only a couple of mild cases, and larger cohorts including severe cases with pre-infection samples were considered necessary. Whether the second-wave clones peaking on day 37 were SARS-CoV-2 specific was not confirmed.

Sequencing was carried out with an Illumina NovaSeq 6000. cDNA libraries for TCRalpha and TCRbeta were prepared by 5'RACE using constant-segment primers, with sample barcodes and unique molecular identifiers added. RNA was extracted from every sample with Trizol reagent. The libraries were amplified in two PCR steps, and the second step added a second sample barcode and Illumina TruSeq adapters. Sequencing of the libraries was done on an Illumina NovaSeq, producing 2 x 150 bp paired-end reads. For the original study's pipeline: With migec v1.2.7, reads were demultiplexed and then collapsed into UMI-guided consensus sequences. With mixcr v2.1.11, UMI consensuses were aligned to TRA and TRB V and J templates and assembled into clonotypes. A clonotype was counted as expanded or contracted only if both edgeR and NoisET called the change significant, with noise models trained on biological replicates. For edgeR calls, the thresholds were a false discovery rate-adjusted p below 0.01 and a log2 fold-change of 1. As an exploratory analysis of dynamics, PCA with hierarchical clustering was applied to max-normalized trajectories of the 1000 most abundant clonotypes. The CD4 or CD8 phenotype of responding clones was assigned using the separately sequenced CD4+ and CD8+ repertoires. TCRdb itself trimmed the public reads at Q25 with fastp, ran MiXCR and retained productive beta chains. One record per CDR3 amino acid sequence lists the most common genes and DNA. These V and J calls derive from TCRdb rather than the authors' analysis. Recorded for this sample are about 210,000 distinct CDR3 sequences; 27% of them occurred a single time. Together, the top ten hold around 10% of the sample.

V is clipped by 0 bases and J by 0 bases, and the sequence between their germline boundaries is 9 bases long. Taken from the germline V gene, the CDR1 and CDR2 loops are KGHSH and LQKENI. The CDR3 runs 16 amino acids, cysteine and phenylalanine included. Just the 48-base CDR3 DNA is kept, in frame starting at base 1. Sequencing used PBMCs or a T cell subset sorted from them (not recorded which). The sequence was obtained from an adult woman who had mild COVID-19 (a few samples of this study predate the infection). The sample titles of this study are shuffled in the database, so cell type and time point are left out; the donor was told from shared clones. The chain is made from TRBV18 and TRBJ1-3; tentative D gene TRBD1, with 6 bases matching. The DNA sequence follows: TGTGCCAGCTCACCACCGAGGGGGATCTCTGGAAACACCATATATTTT. Its protein product is CASSPPRGISGNTIYF.